This record looks at one T cell receptor beta chain sequence and its context. This sample was taken from a study of CD8 T cells in Susac syndrome. About the study: Eight or nine of the sequenced Susac syndrome patients were in remission, and more than 5 had active disease.

The CDR3 covers 14 residues. The V and J ends lost 7 bases and 0 bases respectively, with 13 bases between them. Germline CDR1 and CDR2: DFQATT and SNEGSKA (reference sequence). After extraction with the RNeasy kit, about 0.5 to 1 ug of the RNA was reverse transcribed using random hexamers. Amplification of TCR beta CDR3 across 54 Vbeta and 13 Jbeta was performed with immunoSEQ multiplex PCR. TCRdb re-derived calls from the immunoSEQ multiplex PCR reads in MiXCR, one entry per CDR3 protein. Altogether 150,000 to 200,000 distinct CDR3 sequences are present, 95% to 96% being singletons, with the ten largest covering around 0.12%.

The sequenced sample consisted of CD4+ T cells from PBMCs. This TCR came from a human donor with Susac syndrome. The chain uses TRBV20-1 and TRBJ2-1, with D unresolved. The CDR3, as DNA: TGCAGTGTAGCTAGGACGAGCTCCTACAATGAGCAGTTCTTC. It is translated as CSVARTSSYNEQFF.